The clone carrying this T cell receptor beta chain was seen only a few times. The target antigen is unknown. Germline CDR1 is LGHNT and CDR2 is FRNRAP. The ends were cut back, 3 bases at V and 4 bases at J, with 15 bases in the middle. The CDR3 sequence is 15 residues long. The data stem from a study of beta chain features in type 1 diabetes. Whole-study context: Across every sample, around 100,000,000 sorted cells were examined in total.

Populations obtained by sorting all exceeded 98% purity. Points from the study as a whole: VDJ junctions sequenced from type 1 diabetes patients showed fewer insertions and more deletions. Researchers report that Type 1 diabetes patients had moderately but significantly shorter TCRB CDR3s across all four CD4+ subsets.

Reverse transcription of all isolated RNA meant that expressed TCRB transcripts were sequenced. Sequencing was performed with immunoSEQ multiplex PCR; in TCRdb, only in-frame clones are kept and a portion is missing. This repertoire shows 400,000 to 550,000 clones, about 10% found once; its top ten account for 0.04% to 0.05%. The source is a woman younger than 30 in good health. The sample consisted of naive CD4+ T cells from blood. The chain links TRBV12-5 to TRBJ2-5; D possibly corresponds to TRBD1 (7 bases). The CDR3 loop reads CASGFVTGRSETQYF. DNA of the CDR3: TGTGCTAGTGGTTTCGTGACAGGGAGGTCAGAGACCCAGTACTTC.